The subject of this entry is one T cell receptor beta chain. This clonotype was counted between two and nine times. It has no known antigen specificity. Base qualities are not recorded, but no much larger clone differs from it by a single base. Systemically healthy Caucasian individuals from Russia, 35 to 50 in total and aged roughly 6 to 90 years, were included as donors. Each donor gave ten milliliters of peripheral blood, collected into EDTA-treated Vacutainer tubes. Ficoll-Paque density-gradient centrifugation was used to isolate PBMCs, with at least 6.5 million per sample. Total RNA was extracted from PBMCs with Trizol reagent, with at least 5 micrograms obtained per sample. Naive CD45RAhigh/CD27high T cell percentages were measured by flow cytometry on a PBMC aliquot from every donor. These data come from a study of blood T cells in healthy people across ages (dated by TCRdb to the mid-2010s). Background for the entire study: In model experiments, roughly one uniquely barcoded TCR beta cDNA molecule per two T cells was captured by template switching. The donors were split into four age groups: young (average 16 years), middle-aged (39), aged (about 56) and long-lived (approximately 80). Age-related changes in TCR beta repertoire diversity were measured in the study by deep sequencing normalized with unique cDNA molecular identifiers. For two donors (one aged 18 to 29 and one aged 80 or older), the study analyzed two additional independent replicas of 1 million unique cDNA reads from the same blood draw. To avoid experimental bias, donors of different ages were randomly spread across the sequencing lanes.

Receptor amplification or capture employed 5' RACE. The reads were generated on an Illumina HiSeq 2500. A second roughly 6 to 12 cycle PCR used a sample-barcoded 5' primer and a J-beta primer mix. A unique molecular identifier was introduced onto each TCR beta cDNA molecule by a template-switch 5' adaptor carrying 12 random nucleotides. Each sample yielded at least 2.5 million CDR3-containing paired-end reads. First-strand cDNA synthesis was performed from all RNA using the Mint cDNA synthesis kit, with priming by a TRBC-specific oligonucleotide. Following uracil-DNA glycosylase treatment, a first 18-cycle PCR with universal primers M1SS and BC2_uni_R was performed on all cDNA. Per the original workflow: For normalization, 1 million high-quality reads, each with a distinct molecular identifier, were randomly selected from each sample. Reads sharing molecular identifiers were discarded rather than binned into consensus sequences. MiTCR, run with a Q25 quality threshold and the strictest error-elimination algorithm, handled CDR3 identification, clonotype clustering and error correction. A nonparametric unseen species model with Euler transformation was used to estimate a lower bound on total TCR beta diversity. Clones were called with MiXCR by TCRdb after fastp trimmed the public reads at Q25, and only in-frame beta chains were retained. Each entry merges the rows of one CDR3 protein and shows their most common DNA and genes. The V and J calls come from TCRdb's annotation, not from the publication. The sample includes hundreds of thousands of distinct CDR3 sequences, with roughly 44% observed a single time. Around 21% of the sample is held by the ten biggest clonotypes.

Broad study findings and their caveats: Observed TCR beta diversity per million T cells fell roughly linearly with age, and a significant reduction was already apparent by age around 39. Observed TCR beta diversity correlated strongly with the percentage of naive T cells measured by flow cytometry. The long-lived group showed more naive CD4+ T cells, fewer expanded clones and increased TCR diversity than the aged group, suggesting age selection. The CMV infection status of donors was not known, potentially confounding age-related changes in expanded clonotypes. Total diversity estimates from one million sequenced T cells were considered lower bounds and underestimates. Because profiling used bulk unsorted PBMCs, naive and antigen-experienced compartments could not be compared conclusively.

The V end loses 0 bases and the J end loses 5 bases, and a stretch of 7 bases separates them. The CDR3 runs 14 amino acids, cysteine and phenylalanine included. Just CDR3 DNA is preserved here, 42 bases in frame from base 1. Sequences were obtained from blood. The V gene is TRBV12-3 or TRBV12-4 and the J gene is TRBJ1-4, with no confident D gene call. The source is a man between 60 and 75 years old in good health. The CDR3 amino acid sequence is: CASSLAGLNEKLFF. The DNA sequence reads TGTGCCAGCAGTTTAGCAGGCCTAAATGAAAAACTGTTTTTT.